The source of this T cell receptor (beta chain) is a study of identical twins (dated by TCRdb to about 2016). With respect to the entire study: To test whether fetal clonotypes persist, the study used deep sequencing on TCR alpha and beta repertoires from monozygotic twins, unrelated adults of various ages, and cord blood. Replicate twin experiments were performed at different times using different library preparation protocols to rule out contamination.

Broader findings and caveats from the paper: The excess sharing between twins in beta out-of-frame sequences was weaker because fewer shared sequences reduced the signal-to-noise ratio. Compared with coincidental sharing between unrelated individuals, an excess of low generation-probability sequences was observed among out-of-frame TCR alpha sequences shared between twins. Abundant cord blood beta clonotypes carried fewer insertions; young adult naive repertoires showed a weaker similar trend, while memory repertoires showed none. Out-of-frame TCR alpha sharing in monozygotic twins was systematically underestimated by recombination models, whereas sharing between unrelated individuals was in agreement with the recombination models. Because the same donors could not be followed over many years, the conclusions relied on cross-sectional statistical analysis. Invariant T cells such as MAIT and iNKT could partly confound zero-insertion analyses, though diverse VJ usage argued against this for most clonotypes.

On this clonotype itself: No cognate antigen has been identified for it. Per-base qualities were not stored, and no clone one base away is much larger.

Receptor amplification or capture employed 5' RACE. The reads were generated on an Illumina HiSeq 2000. Template switching added a universal primer binding site, and the final cDNA carried a unique molecular identifier that allowed TCR cDNA molecules to be counted accurately. Specific primers in the conserved constant-segment region were used to synthesize first-strand cDNA for the TCR alpha and beta chains. To control for contamination, every cDNA library carried two barcodes: a SMART-Mk sample barcode plus Illumina barcodes. Two successive PCR steps introduced TruSeq adapter sequences along with Illumina sample barcodes. TCR alpha and beta cDNA libraries were sequenced on the Illumina HiSeq platform with custom primers. The study's own analysis went as follows. MiGEC processed the raw reads to extract unique molecular identifiers, while MiXCR was used to determine the CDR3 positions. For each individual, recombination models were inferred using an EM algorithm with the repgenHMM and IGoR tools. Shared clonotype analysis was performed with the tcR package in R, normalizing sharing by the product of cloneset sizes. To study raw recombination without the effects of thymic and clonal selection, out-of-frame nonproductive sequences were analyzed. TCRdb reprocessed the public reads (quality trimming at Q25 with fastp, clone calling with MiXCR) and kept in-frame beta chains. When rows share a CDR3 protein, they turn into one entry using the most common DNA and genes. The V and J calls here are based on TCRdb, not the publication. In all, the sample holds over 500,000 distinct CDR3 sequences, and approximately 22% of those were seen once. Roughly 0.9% of the sample lies in the top ten.

The CDR3 measures 15 amino acids from cysteine to phenylalanine. Just CDR3 DNA is preserved here, 45 bases in frame from base 1. Every donor in the study was a healthy Caucasian. Three pairs of female monozygotic twins, all aged about 18 to 30 years, were included in the twin cohort. Positive isolation kits from Invitrogen were used to isolate CD4+ and CD8+ T cell populations. The sample also formed part of further work on T cells expressing NK-cell markers. The second study's paper adds: In sorted CD3+CD56+NKG2C+, CD3+CD56+NKG2C- and CD3+CD56-NKG2C+ T-cell subsets from eight donors, TCR beta-chain repertoires were profiled. Of the eight sequenced donors, seven were found to be HCMV-seropositive and one was found to be HCMV-seronegative. In several experiments an anti-gammadeltaTCR antibody was added to restrict sorting to alphabetaTCR-expressing T cells. In more than five donors, the dominant CD3+CD56+NKG2C+ clonotypes ranked among the top 10 CD8+ clonotypes, making up about 1.0-8% of CD8+ T cells. Those dominant clonotypes were again the most abundant among CD3+CD56-NKG2C+ cells in a few donors, at about 25-60.1%. It remained unclear whether the expanded NKG2C-expressing T cell clones were specific for HCMV antigens. The study sequenced eight donors, all healthy volunteers chosen at random: three men and five women. To determine HCMV serostatus, a commercial ELISA kit was used to detect HCMV-specific IgG in serum. MIGEC was used to demultiplex reads and group reads by UMI, and MiTCR was used to assemble and quantify clonotypes. To exclude erroneous sequences, only TCR cDNA sequences supported by at least two reads were retained. Downstream repertoire analysis used the tcR package, and clonotypes were matched across fractions by CDR3 nucleotide sequence plus V segment. Antigen specificity was annotated against VDJdb with VDJmatch, allowing one amino acid substitution in CDR3.

The TCR comes from a woman in her late teens or twenties in good health. The rearranged chain carries TRBV21-1 and TRBJ1-2; TRBD1, the D gene given by the table, was not confirmed from the DNA. TRBV21-1 is assigned pseudogene status. Sequenced input: CD4+ T cells sorted from blood. The CDR3 sequence is CASSPQRQGQDGYTF. The nucleotide sequence is given as TGTGCCAGCAGCCCTCAAAGACAGGGGCAAGATGGCTACACCTTC.